This T cell receptor (beta chain) was identified in a study of Graves' ophthalmopathy and Graves' hyperthyroidism (dated by TCRdb to the late 2010s). Regarding the research as a whole: Peripheral blood was collected at initial diagnosis, prior to any treatment. The study used signatures of the TCR beta repertoire to tell Graves' ophthalmopathy apart from Graves' hyperthyroidism and to predict which patients would progress to ophthalmopathy. In total, 120 to 150 blood samples were TCR-sequenced: around 42 ophthalmopathy, under 85 hyperthyroidism and roughly 17 hyperthyroidism-to-ophthalmopathy patients. To explore V-J signatures that separate ophthalmopathy from hyperthyroidism, a discovery set of about a hundred patients was enrolled, consisting of more than 40 with ophthalmopathy and around 57 with stable hyperthyroidism. An independent validation cohort was composed of some 18 hyperthyroidism patients and 17 patients who later progressed from hyperthyroidism to ophthalmopathy. In roughly six hyperthyroidism patients, the T-cell repertoire of thyroid tissue was compared with the T-cell repertoire of blood. Once sampling was done, hyperthyroidism patients were given methimazole at a starting dose of 30 mg daily, while ophthalmopathy patients were given high-dose intravenous methylprednisolone. What the study reported, not specific to this receptor: Sample size was not statistically predetermined, and group allocation was not concealed from the investigators. The 13-signature model separated ophthalmopathy from stable hyperthyroidism with 85% to 90% sensitivity and 81.08% specificity in cross-validation, and 80%/75% in the test set. Most of the expanded thyroid clonotypes with a frequency above 0.001 were also detected in blood, and it was suggested that the thyroid immune response may be reflected by blood repertoires. In validation, the model predicted ophthalmopathy progression with about 70% sensitivity and roughly 72% specificity; around twelve predicted patients were CT-confirmed with GO in a median of about 6.1 months.

The CDR3 holds 10 amino acids from the cysteine to the phenylalanine. Only the CDR3 region is kept as DNA, spanning 30 bases read in frame from base 1. V loses 8 bases of germline sequence and J loses 7 bases, and the interval between the two ends is 9 bases. Taken from the germline V gene, the CDR1 and CDR2 loops are MGHDK and SYGVNS. For repertoire sequencing, the TCR beta CDR3 regions were amplified from RNA transcripts. A first-round RT-PCR used HTBI primers with the Qiagen OneStep RT-PCR kit, followed by a second-round multiplex PCR, size selection and purification. Libraries were sequenced on an Illumina HiSeq2000 using paired-end 100 bp reads. The study's own analysis went as follows. SOAPnuke was used for read processing, and reads with adapters, uncalled bases, a mean Phred below 15, or no exact constant-primer or identifier match were discarded. COPE v1.2.5 was used to merge high-quality paired reads. Each unique nucleotide sequence was defined as a clonotype, and clonotypes were aligned to IMGT TRB V, D and J references with MiTCR v1.1. The analysis was limited to V-J combinations with a frequency above 0.0001, which together covered 99.2% of the repertoires. For each V-J combination, a TCR clonal expansion and chaos score was defined as the ratio of F50 clonal expansion to chaos observed in the TCRdist matrix. Welch's t-statistics and random forest were used to reduce the features to 10 to 15 V-J combinations, which were then used as input to a naive Bayes classifier. The similarity between thyroid and blood repertoires was quantified using the Morisita-Horn index. TCRdb itself trimmed the public reads at Q25 with fastp, ran MiXCR and retained productive beta chains. Each entry is one CDR3 protein sequence, shown with its most common DNA and genes. In this record, the V and J calls reflect TCRdb's handling and not the investigators' own analysis. The sample data list under 350,000 distinct CDR3 sequences, and roughly a sixth of these were observed just once. The biggest ten clones account for around 12% of the sample.

In this sample, this clonotype turned up many times. What antigen it recognizes has not been identified. The input lacks base qualities; no much larger clone sits a single base away. The ophthalmopathy patients had moderately to severely active disease, with a Clinical Activity Score of 3 or higher, a NOSPECS grade of 4 or higher, and a disease duration of less than 3 months. Anyone with other autoimmune diseases, uncontrolled infections, pregnancy or lactation was excluded from the study. Clinical symptoms, serum thyroxine, TRAb, thyroid ultrasound and orbital computed tomography were used for diagnosis. PBMCs were isolated from 7.5 to 10 ml of fresh peripheral blood by Ficoll-Paque density gradient centrifugation. Total RNA was extracted with Trizol reagent and quality-checked on an Agilent 2100 Bioanalyzer.

The sample comprised peripheral blood. The TCR comes from an adult man with Graves' ophthalmopathy. The rearranged segments are TRBV25-1 and TRBJ2-7, with a tentative D call of TRBD1 or TRBD2, each matching 6 bases. The DNA sequence is TGTGCCAGCGGAGGGGGGGAGCAGTACTTC. This gives the protein CASGGGEQYF.